This entry is about one T cell receptor (beta chain). One end of the junction fails to match germline, which may point to a read error. The sample originates from a study of blood T cells in healthy people across ages. It was with a sample-barcoded 5' primer and a J-beta primer mix that a second PCR of roughly 6 to 12 cycles was run. Each CDR3 protein is one row after TCRdb ran MiXCR on the 5' RACE reads. The sample lists about 570,000 distinct CDR3 sequences; roughly 28% were seen once. This CDR3 comprises 15 residues. Per the germline V gene, CDR1 is MNHEY and CDR2 is SMNVEV (reference sequence). Each of the donors had roughly 9.3 milliliters of peripheral blood drawn into EDTA-treated Vacutainer tubes.

The chain employs TRBV27 and TRBJ1-3; D is perhaps TRBD1 (5 bases). The origin of this receptor is a woman between 65 and 79 years old in good health. The source material was blood. DNA for the CDR3: TGTGTCAGCAGTCCCTCGGGGGGACGGGGAAACACCATATATTTT. Protein: CVSSPSGGRGNTIYF.